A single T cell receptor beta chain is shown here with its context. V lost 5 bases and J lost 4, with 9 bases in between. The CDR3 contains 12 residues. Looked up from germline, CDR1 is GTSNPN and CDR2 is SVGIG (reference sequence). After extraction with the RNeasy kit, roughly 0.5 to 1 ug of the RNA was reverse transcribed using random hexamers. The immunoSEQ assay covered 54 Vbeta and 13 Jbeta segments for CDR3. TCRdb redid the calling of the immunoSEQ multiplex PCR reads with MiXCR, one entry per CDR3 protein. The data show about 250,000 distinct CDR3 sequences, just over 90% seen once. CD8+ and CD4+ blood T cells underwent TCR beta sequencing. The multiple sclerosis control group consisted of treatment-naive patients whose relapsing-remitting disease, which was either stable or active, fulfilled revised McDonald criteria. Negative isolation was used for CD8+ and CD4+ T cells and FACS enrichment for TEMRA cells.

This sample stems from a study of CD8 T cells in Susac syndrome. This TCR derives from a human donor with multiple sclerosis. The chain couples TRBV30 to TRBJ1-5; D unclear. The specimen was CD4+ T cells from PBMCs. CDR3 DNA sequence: TGTGCCTGGGCCCCCAAAAATCAGCCCCAGCATTTT. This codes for CAWAPKNQPQHF. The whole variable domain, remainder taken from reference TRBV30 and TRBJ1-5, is SQTIHQWPATLVQPVGSPLSLECTVEGTSNPNLYWYRQAAGRGLQLLFYSVGIGQISSEVPQNLSASRPQDRQFILSSKKLLLSDSGFYLCAWAPKNQPQHFGDGTRLSIL.